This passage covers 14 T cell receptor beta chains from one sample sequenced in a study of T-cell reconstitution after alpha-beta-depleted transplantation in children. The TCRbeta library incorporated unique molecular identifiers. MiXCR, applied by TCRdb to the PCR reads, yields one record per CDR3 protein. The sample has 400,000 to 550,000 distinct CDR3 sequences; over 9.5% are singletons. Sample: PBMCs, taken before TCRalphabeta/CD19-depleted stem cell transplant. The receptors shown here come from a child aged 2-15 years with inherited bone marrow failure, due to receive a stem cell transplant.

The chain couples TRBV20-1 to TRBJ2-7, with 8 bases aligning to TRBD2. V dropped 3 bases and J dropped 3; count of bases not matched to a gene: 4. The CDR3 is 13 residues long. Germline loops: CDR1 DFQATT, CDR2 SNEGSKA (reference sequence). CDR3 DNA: TGCAGTGCTAGCGGGAGGGCCGTCTACGAGCAGTACTTC. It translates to CSASGRAVYEQYF.

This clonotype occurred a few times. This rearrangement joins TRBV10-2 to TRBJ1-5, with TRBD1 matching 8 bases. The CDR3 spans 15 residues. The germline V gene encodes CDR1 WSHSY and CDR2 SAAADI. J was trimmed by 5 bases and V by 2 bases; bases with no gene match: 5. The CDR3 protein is CASSEKDRVYQPQHF. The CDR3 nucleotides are TGCGCCAGCAGTGAGAAGGACAGGGTGTATCAGCCCCAGCATTTT.

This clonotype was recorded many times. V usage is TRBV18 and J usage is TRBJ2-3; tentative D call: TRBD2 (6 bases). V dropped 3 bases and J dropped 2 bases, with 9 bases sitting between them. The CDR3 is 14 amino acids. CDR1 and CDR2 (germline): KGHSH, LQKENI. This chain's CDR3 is CASSPRLDTDTQYF. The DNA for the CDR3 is TGTGCCAGCTCACCTCGACTAGACACAGATACGCAGTATTTT.

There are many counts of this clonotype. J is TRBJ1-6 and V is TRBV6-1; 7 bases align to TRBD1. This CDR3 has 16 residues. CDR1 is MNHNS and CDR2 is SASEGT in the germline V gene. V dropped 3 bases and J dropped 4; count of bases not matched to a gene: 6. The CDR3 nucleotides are TGTGCCAGCAGTGACGGCAGGGGGGGTTATAATTCACCCCTCCACTTT. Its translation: CASSDGRGGYNSPLHF.

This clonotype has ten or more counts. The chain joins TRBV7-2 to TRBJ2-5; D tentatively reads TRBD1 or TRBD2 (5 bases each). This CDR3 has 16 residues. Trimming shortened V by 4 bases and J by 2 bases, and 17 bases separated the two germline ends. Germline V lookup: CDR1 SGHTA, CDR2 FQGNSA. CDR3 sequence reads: CASSYGTRSGQETQYF. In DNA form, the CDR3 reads TGTGCCAGCAGCTATGGGACCCGCTCGGGACAAGAGACCCAGTACTTC.

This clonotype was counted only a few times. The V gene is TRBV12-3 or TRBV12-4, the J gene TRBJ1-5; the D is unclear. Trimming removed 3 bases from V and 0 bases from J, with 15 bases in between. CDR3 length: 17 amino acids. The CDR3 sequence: CASSFWTASASNQPQHF. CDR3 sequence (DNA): TGTGCCAGCAGTTTCTGGACGGCCTCAGCTAGCAATCAGCCCCAGCATTTT.

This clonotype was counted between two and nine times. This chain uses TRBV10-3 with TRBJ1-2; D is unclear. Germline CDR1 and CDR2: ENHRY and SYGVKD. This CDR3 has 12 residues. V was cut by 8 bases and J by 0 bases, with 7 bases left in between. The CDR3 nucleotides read TGTGCCATCGGAGATACTAACTATGGCTACACCTTC. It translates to CAIGDTNYGYTF.

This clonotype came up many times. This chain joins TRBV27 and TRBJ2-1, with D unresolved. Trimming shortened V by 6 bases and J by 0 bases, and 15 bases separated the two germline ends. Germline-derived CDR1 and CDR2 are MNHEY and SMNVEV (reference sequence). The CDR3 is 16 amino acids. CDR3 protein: CASRERTEPSYNEQFF. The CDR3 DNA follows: TGTGCCAGCAGGGAAAGGACGGAACCCTCCTACAATGAGCAGTTCTTC.

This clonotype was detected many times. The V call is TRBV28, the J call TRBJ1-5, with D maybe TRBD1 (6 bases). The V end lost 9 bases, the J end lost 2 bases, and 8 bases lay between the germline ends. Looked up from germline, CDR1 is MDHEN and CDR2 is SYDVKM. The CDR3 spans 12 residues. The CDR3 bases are TGTGCCAGTAACAGGGGCAATCAGCCCCAGCATTTT. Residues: CASNRGNQPQHF.

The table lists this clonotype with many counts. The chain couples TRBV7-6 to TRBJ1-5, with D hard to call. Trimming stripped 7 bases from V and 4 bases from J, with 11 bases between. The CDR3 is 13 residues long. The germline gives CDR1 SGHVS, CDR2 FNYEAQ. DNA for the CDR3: TGTGCCAGCAACAAGAGAGGGAATCAGCCCCAGCATTTT. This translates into CASNKRGNQPQHF.

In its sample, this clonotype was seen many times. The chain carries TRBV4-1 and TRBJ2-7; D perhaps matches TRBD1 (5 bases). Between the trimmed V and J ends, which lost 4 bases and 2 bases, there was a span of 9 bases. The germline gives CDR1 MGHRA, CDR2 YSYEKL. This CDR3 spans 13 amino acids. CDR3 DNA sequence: TGCGCCAGCAGCCTAAGACAGCCCTACGAGCAGTACTTC. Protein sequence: CASSLRQPYEQYF.

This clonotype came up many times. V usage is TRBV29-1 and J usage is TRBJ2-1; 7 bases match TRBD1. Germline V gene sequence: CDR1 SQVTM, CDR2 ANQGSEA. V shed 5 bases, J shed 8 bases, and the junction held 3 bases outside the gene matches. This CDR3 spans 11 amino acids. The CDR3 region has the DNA TGCAGCGTTTTGCAGGGGGATGAGCAGTTCTTC. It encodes CSVLQGDEQFF.

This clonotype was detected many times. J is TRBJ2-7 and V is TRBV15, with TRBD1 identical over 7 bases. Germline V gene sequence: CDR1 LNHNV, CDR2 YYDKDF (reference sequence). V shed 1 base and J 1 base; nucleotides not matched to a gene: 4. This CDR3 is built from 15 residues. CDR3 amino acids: CATSRGRGISYEQYF. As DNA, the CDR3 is TGTGCCACCAGCAGAGGCAGGGGGATATCCTACGAGCAGTACTTC.

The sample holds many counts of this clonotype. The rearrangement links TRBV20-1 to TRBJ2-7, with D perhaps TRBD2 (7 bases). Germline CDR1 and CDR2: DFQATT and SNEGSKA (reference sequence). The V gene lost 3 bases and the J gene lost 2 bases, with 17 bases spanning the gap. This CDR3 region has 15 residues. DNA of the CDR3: TGCAGTGCTAGGCGGGGGCAGACCAAACCCTACGAGCAGTACTTC. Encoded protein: CSARRGQTKPYEQYF.